This is a list of T cell receptor beta chains from one sample in a study of human T cells and chemical hapten exposure. A single record per CDR3 protein comes from TCRdb applying MiXCR to the RACE reads. The table has 110,000 to 150,000 distinct CDR3 sequences, around 11% seen once. The sample consisted of whole blood, taken in connection with sensitization to the hapten diphenylcyclopropenone (DPC). These receptors came from a woman between 45 and 65 years old with alopecia areata. Some clones in this sample may be carry-over from other donors' samples. Each CDR3 is given with its conserved first and last residue. The D gene is left open where the match is weak. Clone size is shown for a subset of rows, as once, few, many or a class of expanded clone.

d_call j_call clone_size v_call cdr3_aa cdr3_nt
. TRBJ1-1 . TRBV28 CASLPPRAMNTEAFF TGTGCCAGCCTTCCCCCCCGAGCCATGAACACTGAAGCTTTCTTT
. TRBJ2-5 few TRBV28 CASSLPHLGGTQYF TGTGCCAGCAGTCTACCCCACCTCGGAGGGACCCAGTACTTC
. TRBJ1-1 many TRBV28 CASCVRPNTEAFF TGTGCCAGCTGTGTCAGACCGAACACTGAAGCTTTCTTT
. TRBJ2-7 many TRBV7-6 CASSLWRDEQYF TGTGCCAGCAGCTTATGGAGGGACGAGCAGTACTTC
TRBD2 TRBJ2-1 . TRBV7-9 CASSLYSGRAHHNEQFF TGTGCCAGCAGCCTCTATAGCGGGAGGGCCCACCACAATGAGCAGTTCTTC
TRBD1 TRBJ1-1 many TRBV13 CASSSGQGPAKAFF TGTGCCAGCAGCTCCGGACAGGGTCCCGCGAAAGCTTTCTTT
. TRBJ2-7 few TRBV2 CASSEEVRGAQYF TGTGCCAGCAGTGAAGAGGTGAGGGGAGCGCAGTACTTC
TRBD2 TRBJ2-3 . TRBV7-6 CASSAGLEREADTQYF TGTGCCAGCAGCGCCGGGTTGGAGCGGGAGGCAGATACGCAGTATTTT
. TRBJ2-2 . TRBV27 CASSATLASGELFF TGTGCCAGCAGCGCCACCTTGGCGTCCGGGGAGCTGTTTTTT
. TRBJ2-7 few TRBV6-2/TRBV6-3 CASSYGGREQYF TGTGCCAGCAGTTACGGGGGTAGGGAGCAGTACTTC
. TRBJ1-5 many TRBV5-1 CASSEQGRNQPQHF TGCGCCAGCAGCGAACAGGGTCGGAATCAGCCCCAGCATTTT
TRBD1 TRBJ1-5 . TRBV19 CATGYGQAYNQPQHF TGTGCCACCGGATACGGACAGGCGTACAATCAGCCCCAGCATTTT
. TRBJ1-3 few TRBV28 CASSRRDAGNTIYF TGTGCCAGCAGCCGCCGGGACGCTGGAAACACCATATATTTT
. TRBJ1-5 . TRBV5-1 CASSLRPDSNQPQHF TGCGCCAGCAGCTTGAGGCCAGATAGCAATCAGCCCCAGCATTTT
. TRBJ1-2 . TRBV4-2 CASSQEGTAYGYTF TGTGCCAGCAGCCAAGAGGGCACAGCTTATGGCTACACCTTC
TRBD1 TRBJ1-3 . TRBV20-1 CSARPGTEPGNTIYF TGCAGTGCTAGGCCTGGGACAGAACCTGGAAACACCATATATTTT
TRBD1 TRBJ2-5 . TRBV12-3/TRBV12-4 CASSSGTASGETQYF TGTGCCAGCAGTTCGGGGACAGCCTCGGGAGAGACCCAGTACTTC
. TRBJ1-1 many TRBV6-1 CATGGEGSEAFF TGTGCCACGGGAGGGGAAGGGTCTGAAGCTTTCTTT
. TRBJ2-1 few TRBV6-6 CASSKIKDNEQFF TGTGCCAGCAGTAAGATTAAGGACAATGAGCAGTTCTTC
TRBD1 TRBJ1-4 . TRBV25-1 CASSDPGTAVSQLFF TGTGCCAGCAGTGATCCCGGGACAGCCGTCTCCCAACTGTTTTTT
TRBD1 TRBJ1-6 many TRBV7-2 CASSLTGGASPLHF TGTGCCAGCAGCTTAACAGGGGGGGCTTCACCCCTCCACTTT
TRBD1 TRBJ2-3 few TRBV7-2 CASRPPGQGVIDTQYF TGTGCCAGCAGGCCCCCGGGACAGGGGGTGATAGATACGCAGTATTTT
. TRBJ2-7 . TRBV11-2 CASSLEYHEQYF TGTGCCAGCAGCTTAGAATACCACGAGCAGTACTTC
TRBD1 TRBJ2-5 many TRBV29-1 CSVAAGTEGETQYF TGCAGCGTTGCCGCCGGGACAGAGGGGGAGACCCAGTACTTC
. TRBJ2-2 few TRBV6-6 CASSYSMVGAGGELFF TGTGCCAGCAGTTACTCGATGGTGGGGGCAGGCGGGGAGCTGTTTTTT